The source of this T cell receptor (beta chain) is a study of blood T cell repertoires in COVID-19. The repertoire was sequenced with immunoSEQ multiplex PCR; TCRdb's copy has only in-frame clones and lacks some. The profile shows about 80,000 clones, about 90% of them singletons. This clone was seen only once. The CDR3 is 14 residues long. Trimming removed 1 base at V and 5 bases at J, with 12 bases between. CDR1 and CDR2 (germline): GTSNPN, SVGIG (reference sequence). The chain is built from TRBV30 and TRBJ1-3; the D gene is possibly TRBD1 (5 bases). The sequenced material came from peripheral blood. This receptor was obtained from an elderly woman with acute or convalescent COVID-19. The CDR3 bases are TGTGCCTGGAGTGGCTCGGGGGTTCGAAACACCATATATTTT. Translated: CAWSGSGVRNTIYF.